Each of the 31 T cell receptor beta chains below was sequenced from the same sample in a study of post-analysis software for immune sequencing data (dated by TCRdb to between 2015 and 2016). The research as a whole found: Patients showed significantly higher frequencies than controls for a few TRBV segments, among them TRBV5-6, TRBV5-1 and TRBV20-1.

These TCRs' antigens remain unknown. The library was built by means of PCR. Sequencing used an Illumina HiSeq 2500. Unique molecular identifiers were incorporated into TCR beta cDNA libraries to reduce PCR and sequencing biases. Using fastp at Q25 and MiXCR, TCRdb reprocessed the public reads and kept productive beta chains. Each entry is one CDR3 protein sequence, shown with its most common DNA and genes. Recorded for this sample are roughly 800,000 distinct CDR3 sequences; 25% to 30% of them occurred a single time. The top ten clonotypes cover around 0.56% of the sample. Specimen: blood. These receptors all come from a girl aged 10-17 years with multiple sclerosis.

The V and J genes are TRBV28 and TRBJ2-7; 10 nucleotides agree with TRBD1. V lost 5 bases and J lost 5; bases outside the gene matches: 9. The germline gives CDR1 MDHEN, CDR2 SYDVKM. The length of the CDR3 is 15 residues. The CDR3 spells CASSRMGQGYHEQYF. CDR3 nucleotide sequence: TGTGCCAGCAGTCGGATGGGACAGGGGTATCACGAGCAGTACTTC.

V gene TRBV20-1 combines with J gene TRBJ2-1, with 11 bases fitting TRBD2. CDR3 length equals 14 residues. Germline V gene sequence: CDR1 DFQATT, CDR2 SNEGSKA (reference sequence). V trimming: 6 bases; J trimming: 7 bases; junction bases outside the gene matches: 8. The CDR3: CSAILAGVENEQFF. The CDR3 DNA follows: TGCAGTGCCATACTAGCGGGAGTTGAAAATGAGCAGTTCTTC.

The chain employs TRBV20-1 and TRBJ2-6, with 9 bases matching TRBD1. Per the germline V gene, CDR1 is DFQATT and CDR2 is SNEGSKA (reference sequence). The CDR3 has 17 amino acids. Germline trimming cut 1 base from V and 2 bases from J; bases unmatched to any gene: 6. CDR3 protein: CSARGTGVEAGANVLTF. In DNA, the CDR3 is TGCAGTGCTAGAGGGACAGGGGTAGAGGCTGGGGCCAACGTCCTGACTTTC.

The chain uses TRBV4-3 and TRBJ2-3, with a tentative D call TRBD2 (5 bases). From germline, CDR1 is LGHNA and CDR2 YSLEER. V was cut by 1 base and J by 5 bases, with 10 bases left in between. This CDR3 spans 14 amino acids. CDR3 protein: CASSQVSGRDTQYF. CDR3 sequence (DNA): TGCGCCAGCAGCCAAGTCTCTGGGAGAGATACGCAGTATTTT.

This chain uses TRBV5-1 with TRBJ1-5, with TRBD1 matching 7 bases. V lost 1 base to trimming and J lost 5 bases; unmatched junction nucleotides: 6. Looked up from germline, CDR1 is SGHRS and CDR2 is YFSETQ. The CDR3 is made up of 15 amino acids. The CDR3: CASSLSGTVDQPQHF. In nucleotides, the CDR3 is TGCGCCAGCAGCTTGAGTGGGACAGTTGATCAGCCCCAGCATTTT.

The CDR3 loop is CASSIGGGSRDYGYTF. CDR3 coding DNA: TGCGCCAGCAGCATCGGGGGAGGGAGCCGGGACTATGGCTACACCTTC. The chain uses TRBV5-1 and TRBJ1-2; D might be TRBD1 (5 bases). Trimming cost V 4 bases and J 3 bases, with 19 bases left between them. The CDR3 is 16 amino acids. The germline V gene encodes CDR1 SGHRS and CDR2 YFSETQ.

On this clonotype itself: A much larger clone sits a single nucleotide away, making a read error possible. The V gene is TRBV20-1, the J gene TRBJ2-5; no clear D. In germline, CDR1 is DFQATT, CDR2 SNEGSKA (reference sequence). The CDR3 is 11 amino acids. The CDR3 is CNATKQETQYF. CDR3 sequence (DNA): TGCAATGCTACCAAACAAGAGACCCAGTACTTC.

V gene TRBV15 combines with J gene TRBJ2-1; weak D call: TRBD1 (5 bases). Germline-derived CDR1 and CDR2 are LNHNV and YYDKDF (reference sequence). This CDR3 comprises 12 residues. The ends were cut back, 7 bases at V and 7 bases at J, with 11 bases in the middle. This CDR3 reads CATNTGSNEQFF. The CDR3, as DNA: TGTGCCACCAACACAGGTTCTAATGAGCAGTTCTTC.

The rearrangement joins TRBV20-1 to TRBJ2-1, with 10 bases identical to TRBD2. Trimming cost V 3 bases and J 0 bases; bases outside gene matches: 5. CDR1 and CDR2 (germline): DFQATT, SNEGSKA (reference sequence). The CDR3 is 16 amino acids. As DNA, the CDR3 is TGCAGTGCTAGTCCTAGCGGGGGCCCCTCCTACAATGAGCAGTTCTTC. Encoded protein: CSASPSGGPSYNEQFF.

This clonotype was seen more than once but under ten times. The rearrangement links TRBV20-1 to TRBJ2-1, with 8 bases that match TRBD2. CDR1 is DFQATT, CDR2 SNEGSKA, per germline (reference sequence). The CDR3 spans 16 residues. The V segment lost 0 bases and the J segment 0 bases; nucleotides outside the gene matches: 4. The CDR3 loop is CSARDRAGVSYNEQFF. The CDR3 bases are TGCAGTGCTAGAGATCGAGCGGGGGTCTCCTACAATGAGCAGTTCTTC.

This clonotype was found a few times. V is TRBV10-3 and J is TRBJ1-5; no clear D. Looked up from germline, CDR1 is ENHRY and CDR2 is SYGVKD. The CDR3 is 15 amino acids. The V and J ends lost 1 base and 5 bases respectively, with 12 bases between them. The CDR3 spells CAISEYRAGDQPQHF. The DNA of the CDR3 is TGTGCCATCAGTGAGTACCGGGCTGGGGATCAGCCCCAGCATTTT.

Notes on this clonotype: This may arise from a read error, as a much more abundant clone is one base away. The chain has TRBV6-1 and TRBJ1-2; D unclear. This CDR3 spans 12 amino acids. Per germline, CDR1 MNHNS and CDR2 SASEGT. Trimming pared 2 bases from V and 4 bases from J, leaving 5 bases between. The CDR3 loop reads CASSEPSYGYTF. CDR3 DNA: TGTGCCAGCAGTGAACCGAGCTATGGCTACACCTTC.

This clonotype was counted only a few times. The CDR3 sequence is CASTGGATPSYNEQFF. The CDR3 DNA is TGTGCCAGCACCGGGGGGGCCACCCCCTCCTACAATGAGCAGTTCTTC. The rearrangement links TRBV7-8 to TRBJ2-1; 8 bases match TRBD2. The V gene end was trimmed by 7 bases and the J gene end by 0 bases; junction bases not matched to a gene: 8. CDR3 size: 16 residues. In germline, CDR1 is SGHVS, CDR2 FQNEAQ.

This clonotype was detected ten times or more. The rearrangement links TRBV29-1 to TRBJ2-7; the D gene is possibly TRBD1 (5 bases). CDR3 length: 15 amino acids. V gave up 4 bases and J gave up 1 base, with 17 bases separating them. Germline V gene data show CDR1 as SQVTM and CDR2 as ANQGSEA. CDR3 nucleotide sequence: TGCAGCGTTGGGGGCCCAGAGACCCCGTCCTACGAGCAGTACTTC. It codes for CSVGGPETPSYEQYF.

This sequence joins TRBV6-1 and TRBJ2-7; a weak D match, TRBD2 (6 bases). V was trimmed by 9 bases and J by 6 bases, leaving 21 bases between them. There are 14 residues in the CDR3. The germline V gene encodes CDR1 MNHNS and CDR2 SASEGT. The CDR3 nucleotides are TGTGCCAGTAACTTCCGAAGACCCGGGGGCGAGCAGTACTTC. Amino acid sequence: CASNFRRPGGEQYF.

This clonotype has more than one count but fewer than ten. The chain is built from TRBV27 and TRBJ1-2; TRBD1 is a possible D gene (6 bases). This CDR3 spans 11 amino acids. Trimming shortened V by 7 bases and J by 8 bases, and 11 bases separated the two germline ends. CDR1 is MNHEY, CDR2 SMNVEV, per germline (reference sequence). CDR3 sequence reads: CASKGRGGYTF. CDR3 in DNA: TGTGCCAGCAAGGGAAGGGGGGGCTACACCTTC.

The V call is TRBV6-5, the J call TRBJ1-5, with a weak D call TRBD1 (5 bases). This CDR3 has 14 amino acids. The V and J ends lost 4 bases and 4 bases respectively, with 11 bases between them. CDR1 is MNHEY, CDR2 SVGAGI, per germline. As DNA, the CDR3 is TGTGCCAGCAGTTCCGCCAGGGAGAATCAGCCCCAGCATTTT. Residues: CASSSARENQPQHF.

This clonotype occurred a few times. V is TRBV6-1 and J is TRBJ2-7; D is perhaps TRBD2 (7 bases). Germline CDR1 reads MNHNS; CDR2 reads SASEGT. This CDR3 spans 14 amino acids. V lost 10 bases and J 5 bases, leaving 21 bases between the germline ends. The CDR3 sequence is CATESGGELHEQYF. The CDR3 DNA reads TGTGCCACTGAATCGGGGGGCGAACTCCACGAGCAGTACTTC.

The chain couples TRBV6-2 or TRBV6-3 to TRBJ2-5, with D possibly TRBD1 on 5 matching bases. CDR3 length: 16 amino acids. The germline V and J ends were trimmed by 7 bases and 1 base, with 19 bases remaining between them. Germline loops: CDR1 MNHEY, CDR2 SVGEGT. The CDR3 loop is CASTMAAGQTQETQYF. The CDR3 DNA sequence: TGTGCCAGCACCATGGCGGCAGGGCAGACCCAAGAGACCCAGTACTTC.

The V gene is TRBV29-1, the J gene TRBJ1-1; no definite D call. CDR3 length equals 17 residues. Germline CDR1 and CDR2: SQVTM and ANQGSEA. V dropped 3 bases and J dropped 0 bases, with 20 bases sitting between them. The CDR3 reads CSVEGLGGHTMNTEAFF. The CDR3 coding sequence is TGCAGCGTTGAGGGGTTGGGTGGGCACACCATGAACACTGAAGCTTTCTTT. Full variable domain (remainder filled in from reference TRBV29-1 and TRBJ1-1): SAVISQKPSRDICQRGTSLTIQCQVDSQVTMMFWYRQQPGQSLTLIATANQGSEATYESGFVIDKFPISRPNLTFSTLTVSNMSPEDSSIYLCSVEGLGGHTMNTEAFFGQGTRLTVV.

Written as DNA, the CDR3 is TGTGCCAGCAGCTTAGCGGGTGGTGGGGCCAACGTCCTGACTTTC. It encodes CASSLAGGGANVLTF. This chain joins TRBV7-2 and TRBJ2-6; no clear D gene. The CDR3 loop spans 15 amino acids. Germline assignment: CDR1 SGHTA and CDR2 FQGNSA. V was cut by 0 bases and J by 3 bases, with 6 bases left in between. Full variable domain (remainder filled in from reference TRBV7-2 and TRBJ2-6): GAGVSQSPSNKVTEKGKDVELRCDPISGHTALYWYRQSLGQGLEFLIYFQGNSAPDKSGLPSDRFSAERTGGSVSTLTIQRTQQEDSAVYLCASSLAGGGANVLTFGAGSRLTVL.

This chain connects TRBV7-2 to TRBJ1-1; no reliable D call. V lost 1 base to trimming and J lost 1 base, with 10 bases between them. Germline V gene data show CDR1 as SGHTA and CDR2 as FQGNSA. CDR3 length: 15 residues. The CDR3 protein is CASSLGLPKNTEAFF. In DNA, the CDR3 is TGTGCCAGCAGCTTAGGTCTCCCGAAGAACACTGAAGCTTTCTTT.

The chain couples TRBV7-9 to TRBJ1-5; 7 positions match TRBD1. The length of the CDR3 is 16 residues. The ends lost 4 bases at V and 2 bases at J; junction bases unmatched: 8. Germline V gene lookup returns CDR1 SEHNR and CDR2 FQNEAQ (reference sequence). CDR3 coding DNA: TGTGCCAGCAGCTCCTCTAGGGGGCAACGCAATCAGCCCCAGCATTTT. Its translation: CASSSSRGQRNQPQHF.

The chain has TRBV15 and TRBJ2-7; a weak D match, TRBD1 (6 bases). The CDR3 length is 13 residues. Trimming pared 5 bases from V and 4 bases from J, leaving 12 bases between. CDR1 LNHNV and CDR2 YYDKDF come from the germline V gene (reference sequence). The CDR3 coding sequence is TGTGCCACCAGCTCTGGCAGGGGTTACGAGCAGTACTTC. Translation gives CATSSGRGYEQYF.

Only a few counts were recorded for this clonotype. The chain combines TRBV29-1 with TRBJ2-5; 7 bases agree with TRBD1. The CDR3 extends over 12 amino acids. Germline CDR1 reads SQVTM; CDR2 reads ANQGSEA. V dropped 4 bases and J dropped 6; count of bases not matched to a gene: 5. As DNA, the CDR3 is TGCAGCGTTGCCGAGGGGGCGAAGACCCAGTACTTC. Its translation is CSVAEGAKTQYF.

This clonotype was seen only a few times. The V call is TRBV11-2, the J call TRBJ2-1, with D perhaps matching TRBD2 (5 bases). The CDR3 is 13 amino acids. Trimming pared 5 bases from V and 6 bases from J, leaving 11 bases between. Germline CDR1 reads SGHAT; CDR2 reads FQNNGV. This CDR3 is CASSQHSVNEQFF. As DNA, the CDR3 is TGTGCCAGCAGCCAACATAGCGTCAATGAGCAGTTCTTC. Drawing the rest from reference TRBV11-2 and TRBJ2-1, the complete variable domain is EAGVAQSPRYKIIEKRQSVAFWCNPISGHATLYWYQQILGQGPKLLIQFQNNGVVDDSQLPKDRFSAERLKGVDSTLKIQPAKLEDSAVYLCASSQHSVNEQFFGPGTRLTVL.

This clonotype has a handful of counts. V and J are TRBV9 and TRBJ2-5; 9 positions match TRBD2. The CDR3 extends over 16 amino acids. CDR1 is SGDLS and CDR2 is YYNGEE in the germline V gene. V dropped 0 bases and J dropped 2; count of bases not matched to a gene: 5. This CDR3 is CASSVGAGGMQETQYF. The CDR3 DNA reads TGTGCCAGCAGCGTAGGGGCGGGGGGGATGCAAGAGACCCAGTACTTC.

This chain uses TRBV27 with TRBJ1-5, with no clear D. V lost 6 bases and J lost 2, with 11 bases in between. Germline values: CDR1 MNHEY, CDR2 SMNVEV (reference sequence). The CDR3 totals 14 residues. The CDR3 spells CASRSAGGNQPQHF. As DNA, the CDR3 is TGTGCCAGCAGGTCGGCTGGGGGCAATCAGCCCCAGCATTTT.

The V gene is TRBV20-1, the J gene TRBJ2-5, with D tentatively TRBD2 (7 bases). Trimming took off 6 bases at V and 5 bases at J, with 22 bases between the two ends. CDR3 length equals 15 residues. CDR1 and CDR2 from the germline V gene are DFQATT and SNEGSKA (reference sequence). CDR3 sequence reads: CSATPSGGSQETQYF. DNA of the CDR3: TGCAGTGCCACCCCGTCGGGGGGCTCGCAGGAGACCCAGTACTTC.

As regards this clonotype: Compared with germline, one end of the junction differs, possibly owing to a read error. The chain couples TRBV28 to TRBJ2-7; no definite D call. CDR3 length: 10 amino acids. Germline V gene sequence: CDR1 MDHEN, CDR2 SYDVKM. The CDR3 DNA follows: TGTGCCGGCAGCTCCTACGAGCAGTACTTC. Its protein is CAGSSYEQYF. The variable domain in full, with the rest retrieved from reference TRBV28 and TRBJ2-7, is DVKVTQSSRYLVKRTGEKVFLECVQDMDHENMFWYRQDPGLGLRLIYFSYDVKMKEKGDIPEGYSVSREKKERFSLILESASTNQTSMYLCAGSSYEQYFGPGTRLTVT.

The J gene is TRBJ1-1, the V gene TRBV7-2; tentative D call: TRBD1 (6 bases). This CDR3 is built from 14 residues. Germline V gene sequence: CDR1 SGHTA, CDR2 FQGNSA. The ends were cut back, 2 bases at V and 3 bases at J, with 10 bases in the middle. The DNA of the CDR3 is TGTGCCAGCAGCTTATGGGGGGGGCACACTGAAGCTTTCTTT. This gives the protein CASSLWGGHTEAFF.